This T cell receptor (beta chain) was sequenced in a study of cytomegalovirus exposure and HLA in healthy donors. Whole-study context: A preliminary data release comprised roughly 85 million unique TCRs obtained from HLA-typed donors.

The V and J ends lost 3 bases and 4 bases, in that order; junction bases with no gene match: 8. Germline values: CDR1 SGHRS, CDR2 YFSETQ. CDR3 length equals 16 residues. The PCR made use of 60 Vbeta and 13 Jbeta primers. Assay used: immunoSEQ multiplex PCR; TCRdb lists only in-frame clones, some missing. The data show some 170,000 clones, with about four fifths seen just once and roughly 5.2% held by the top ten. In regard to this clone: The antigen is unknown.

Overall study findings and caveats: Sequencing likely generated an artifact that appeared as a cluster of highly shared sequence variants. A later analysis revealed that TCR association rates differed between HLA loci, peaking at DRB1 and bottoming out at HLA-C.

The sequenced sample consisted of PBMCs. V and J are TRBV5-1 and TRBJ1-3; 9 bases are shared with TRBD1. This TCR was sampled from a woman in her late teens or twenties in good health and CMV-seropositive. In DNA, the CDR3 is TGCGCCAGCAGCTATTCGACCGGGACAGGGGGAAACACCATATATTTT. As protein: CASSYSTGTGGNTIYF.